These 19 T cell receptor beta chains were sequenced from one sample in a study of response to subunit inactivated influenza vaccine. TCRdb itself ran the RT-PCR reads through MiXCR, one entry per CDR3 protein. The sample yields around 480,000 distinct CDR3 sequences, 16% seen once. Source: CD4+ T cells sorted from PBMCs, taken about 24 months after vaccination. All receptors come from a man aged 50-75 years who received an inactivated influenza vaccine.

This clonotype has a count of ten or more. V gene TRBV7-8 combines with J gene TRBJ2-1, with TRBD2 matching over 9 bases. Germline CDR1 is SGHVS and CDR2 is FQNEAQ. V shed 5 bases and J 7 bases; nucleotides not matched to a gene: 3. The CDR3 spans 13 residues. This chain's CDR3 is CASSKLAGNEQFF. Written as DNA, the CDR3 is TGTGCCAGCAGCAAACTAGCGGGTAATGAGCAGTTCTTC.

There are a few counts of this clonotype. This chain joins TRBV5-1 and TRBJ1-1, with a tentative D call TRBD1 (5 bases). V lost 0 bases and J lost 4, with 13 bases in between. Germline CDR1 reads SGHRS; CDR2 reads YFSETQ. The CDR3 has 15 residues. The CDR3 DNA is TGCGCCAGCAGCTTGGGGGGCAGACTGGGCACTGAAGCTTTCTTT. Translating it yields CASSLGGRLGTEAFF.

The rearrangement uses TRBV12-3 or TRBV12-4 and TRBJ2-5, with TRBD1 identical over 8 bases. The V segment lost 5 bases and the J segment 6 bases; nucleotides outside the gene matches: 2. This CDR3 is built from 12 residues. CDR3 sequence (DNA): TGTGCCAGCAGTACAGGGGGGAAGACCCAGTACTTC. It codes for CASSTGGKTQYF.

Notes on this clonotype: A much larger clonotype is one base distant, so this may be a read error. The J gene is TRBJ2-1, the V gene TRBV24-1; 7 bases are shared with TRBD2. CDR3 length: 16 amino acids. Germline CDR1 and CDR2: KGHDR and SFDVKD. The CDR3 sequence: CSTSDFASGNYNEQFF. For the CDR3, the DNA is TGTTCCACCAGTGATTTTGCCAGCGGGAATTACAATGAGCAGTTCTTC.

The CDR3 nucleotides are TGCGCCAGCAGCTTAACAGGGAAGAGTAATTCACCCCTCCACTTT. Encoded protein: CASSLTGKSNSPLHF. This chain links TRBV4-3 with TRBJ1-6; D might be TRBD1 (6 bases). V was cut by 5 bases and J by 6 bases, with 14 bases left in between. The CDR3 has 15 residues. From germline, CDR1 is LGHNA and CDR2 YSLEER.

This chain's CDR3 is CSARRQGDGQPQHF. For the CDR3, the DNA is TGCAGTGCTAGGAGACAGGGGGACGGTCAGCCCCAGCATTTT. The chain couples TRBV20-1 to TRBJ1-5, with TRBD1 identical over 9 bases. The CDR3 extends over 14 amino acids. Losses at the gene ends were 3 bases for V and 6 bases for J; bases not matched to a gene: 6. CDR1 is DFQATT and CDR2 is SNEGSKA in the germline V gene (reference sequence).

This clonotype occurred a few times. At one of its ends the junction is not consistent with the germline gene, which may arise from a read error. The chain carries TRBV5-1 and TRBJ2-7; D remains ambiguous. The CDR3 has 8 amino acids. Germline CDR1 and CDR2: SGHRS and YFSETQ. CDR3 nucleotides: TGCGCCAGCAGCTTGGAGAATTTC. It is translated as CASSLENF.

The chain recombines TRBV20-1 with TRBJ1-1; no clear D gene. The CDR3 is 13 amino acids. Germline CDR1 DFQATT, CDR2 SNEGSKA (reference sequence). V gave up 3 bases and J gave up 3 bases, with 11 bases separating them. In DNA form, the CDR3 reads TGCAGTGCTAGTTCTGCTGTTGACACTGAAGCTTTCTTT. Its translation is CSASSAVDTEAFF.

This clonotype has more than one count but fewer than ten. The rearrangement links TRBV4-1 to TRBJ2-1, with 8 bases matching TRBD1. The CDR3 is made up of 14 amino acids. Germline V lookup: CDR1 MGHRA, CDR2 YSYEKL. Trimming took 3 bases from V and 5 from J; bases not matched to a gene: 3. The CDR3, as DNA: TGCGCCAGCAGCCAGGCAGGGGGCCACAATGAGCAGTTCTTC. Its translation: CASSQAGGHNEQFF.

This clonotype was counted a few times. At one of its ends the junction is not consistent with the germline gene, which may arise from a read error. The V call is TRBV20-1, the J call TRBJ2-1; TRBD1 matches at 10 bases. The germline gives CDR1 DFQATT, CDR2 SNEGSKA (reference sequence). The CDR3 is 17 residues long. The CDR3 DNA sequence: TGCAGTGCCAGAGGGACAGGGGCCCCCAACTCCTACAATGAGCAGTTCTTC. It translates to CSARGTGAPNSYNEQFF.

This clonotype occurred many times. The V call is TRBV14, the J call TRBJ2-7; D remains unclear. The V gene lost 1 base and the J gene lost 4 bases, with 8 bases spanning the gap. Germline V gene lookup returns CDR1 SGHDN and CDR2 FVKESK. The CDR3 contains 13 residues. The CDR3 here is CASSQGLEYEQYF. The CDR3 DNA is TGTGCCAGCAGCCAAGGGCTAGAGTACGAGCAGTACTTC.

This chain joins TRBV29-1 and TRBJ1-1, with unresolved D. This CDR3 has 13 amino acids. The V gene's germline CDR1 is SQVTM and CDR2 ANQGSEA. Trimming pared 2 bases from V and 2 bases from J, leaving 9 bases between. This CDR3 reads CSVEITANTEAFF. The CDR3 DNA reads as TGCAGCGTTGAAATAACGGCTAACACTGAAGCTTTCTTT.

This clonotype has a handful of counts. The CDR3 region has the DNA TGCAGTGCTAGACGGACCGGAAATGAAGCTTTCTTT. This translates into CSARRTGNEAFF. V gene TRBV20-1 combines with J gene TRBJ1-1, with D uncertain. Trimming stripped 2 bases from V and 7 bases from J, with 11 bases between. This CDR3 contains 12 residues. Germline-derived CDR1 and CDR2 are DFQATT and SNEGSKA (reference sequence).

The chain recombines TRBV6-1 with TRBJ2-3; 7 bases line up with TRBD1. V was clipped by 4 bases and J by 5 bases; unmatched bases: 3. CDR3 length: 13 amino acids. Germline-derived CDR1 and CDR2 are MNHNS and SASEGT. CDR3 coding DNA: TGTGCCAGCAGTGCCAGGGACAGAGATACGCAGTATTTT. Its protein is CASSARDRDTQYF.

J is TRBJ2-1 and V is TRBV30; TRBD2 matches at 9 bases. The CDR3 has 14 amino acids. Germline loops: CDR1 GTSNPN, CDR2 SVGIG (reference sequence). V shed 5 bases and J 8 bases; nucleotides not matched to a gene: 10. CDR3 sequence reads: CAWAGTSFVDEQFF. DNA of the CDR3: TGTGCCTGGGCCGGGACTAGCTTTGTTGATGAGCAGTTCTTC.

Points on this clonotype: The junction and the germline gene differ at one end; a read error may be behind it. The chain uses TRBV30 and TRBJ1-2, with a weak D call TRBD1 (5 bases). Germline V gene sequence: CDR1 GTSNPN, CDR2 SVGIG (reference sequence). The CDR3 contains 16 residues. The CDR3 loop reads CAWSRTGTSFVYGYTF. Written as DNA, the CDR3 is TGTGCCTGGAGTCGAACCGGGACCAGCTTCGTCTATGGCTACACCTTT.

J is TRBJ2-2 and V is TRBV28, with D unresolved. Trimming removed 1 base at V and 3 bases at J, with 6 bases between. CDR1 is MDHEN and CDR2 is SYDVKM in the germline V gene. This CDR3 contains 14 residues. CDR3 sequence: CASSLSAYTGELFF. The CDR3, as DNA: TGTGCCAGCAGTTTATCAGCTTACACCGGGGAGCTGTTTTTT.

V gene TRBV5-4 combines with J gene TRBJ2-3; 7 bases agree with TRBD2. Trimming removed 4 bases from V and 6 bases from J; junction bases left unmatched: 14. CDR1 is SGHNT and CDR2 is YYREEE in the germline V gene (reference sequence). The CDR3 spans 16 residues. CDR3 DNA: TGTGCCAGCAGCCCACTATGGGAGGGGATGGAGGATACGCAGTATTTT. Amino acids: CASSPLWEGMEDTQYF.

This chain joins TRBV6-5 and TRBJ2-2, with D perhaps assigned TRBD1 or TRBD2 (5 bases each). The V end lost 2 bases, the J end lost 8 bases, and 12 bases lay between the germline ends. The CDR3 is 14 residues long. CDR1 is MNHEY and CDR2 is SVGAGI in the germline V gene. The CDR3 reads CASSYGGSIGELFF. The DNA of the CDR3 is TGTGCCAGCAGTTACGGGGGAAGCATAGGGGAGCTGTTTTTT.